The present T cell receptor beta chain was sequenced within a study of Graves' ophthalmopathy and Graves' hyperthyroidism. In the study overall: Researchers classed hyperthyroidism as stable given no ophthalmopathy within 18 months of follow-up.

The CDR3 runs to 15 residues. V trimming: 5 bases; J trimming: 7 bases; junction bases outside the gene matches: 12. Amplified TCR beta CDR3 regions were obtained using RNA transcripts as template. Investigators did first-round RT-PCR with HTBI primers, then second-round multiplex PCR. MiXCR was run by TCRdb on the multiplex PCR reads, yielding one entry per CDR3 protein. The sample has around 1.1 million distinct CDR3 sequences; about 35% are singletons. This clonotype was recorded at least ten times. Its antigen is undetermined. Study-wide points: Sensitivity reached roughly 70% and specificity 72.22% when the model predicted ophthalmopathy progression.

The sequencing input was peripheral blood or thyroid tissue (not recorded which). The sequence came from an adult man with Graves' hyperthyroidism. The genes are TRBV12-3 or TRBV12-4 and TRBJ1-2; 8 nucleotides agree with TRBD1. CDR3 bases: TGTGCCAGCAGTCCCTCGGCCAGGGGGCGAGGTGGCTACACCTTC. Amino acids: CASSPSARGRGGYTF.